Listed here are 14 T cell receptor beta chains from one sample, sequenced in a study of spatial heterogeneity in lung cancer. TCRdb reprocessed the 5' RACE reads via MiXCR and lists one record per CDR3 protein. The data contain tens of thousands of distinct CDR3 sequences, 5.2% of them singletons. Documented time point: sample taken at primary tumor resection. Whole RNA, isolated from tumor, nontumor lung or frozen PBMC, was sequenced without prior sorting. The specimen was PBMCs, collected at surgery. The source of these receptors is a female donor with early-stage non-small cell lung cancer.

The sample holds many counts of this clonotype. The CDR3 here is CASGSGGVTEAFF. Here the CDR3 DNA reads TGCGCCAGTGGAAGTGGGGGCGTCACTGAAGCTTTCTTT. This chain uses TRBV5-1 with TRBJ1-1; possibly TRBD1 for D (6 bases). This CDR3 contains 13 residues. V was trimmed by 8 bases and J by 4 bases, leaving 15 bases between them. Germline V gives CDR1 SGHRS, CDR2 YFSETQ. Drawing the rest from reference TRBV5-1 and TRBJ1-1, the complete variable domain is KAGVTQTPRYLIKTRGQQVTLSCSPISGHRSVSWYQQTPGQGLQFLFEYFSETQRNKGNFPGRFSGRQFSNSRSEMNVSTLELGDSALYLCASGSGGVTEAFFGQGTRLTVV.

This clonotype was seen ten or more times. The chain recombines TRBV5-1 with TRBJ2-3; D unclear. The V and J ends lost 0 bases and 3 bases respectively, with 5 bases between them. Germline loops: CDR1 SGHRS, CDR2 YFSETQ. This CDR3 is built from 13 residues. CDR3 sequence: CASSLDRTDTQYF. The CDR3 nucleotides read TGCGCCAGCAGCTTGGACCGGACAGATACGCAGTATTTT.

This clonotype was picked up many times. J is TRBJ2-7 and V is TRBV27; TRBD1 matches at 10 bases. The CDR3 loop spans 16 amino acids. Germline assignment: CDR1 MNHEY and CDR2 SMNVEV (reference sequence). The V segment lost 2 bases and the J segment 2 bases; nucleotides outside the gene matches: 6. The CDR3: CASSLGTGVRTYEQYF. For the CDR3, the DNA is TGTGCCAGCAGTTTAGGGACAGGGGTGAGAACCTACGAGCAGTACTTC.

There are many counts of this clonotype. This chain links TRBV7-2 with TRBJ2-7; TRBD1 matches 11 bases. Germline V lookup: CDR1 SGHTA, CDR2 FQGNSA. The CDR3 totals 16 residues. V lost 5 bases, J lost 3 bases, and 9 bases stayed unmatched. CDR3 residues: CASSPSRTGGIYEQYF. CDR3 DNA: TGTGCCAGCAGCCCGAGCCGGACAGGGGGCATCTACGAGCAGTACTTC. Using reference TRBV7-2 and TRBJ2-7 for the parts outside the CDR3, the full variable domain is GAGVSQSPSNKVTEKGKDVELRCDPISGHTALYWYRQSLGQGLEFLIYFQGNSAPDKSGLPSDRFSAERTGGSVSTLTIQRTQQEDSAVYLCASSPSRTGGIYEQYFGPGTRLTVT.

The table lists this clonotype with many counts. The CDR3 DNA reads as TGTGCCAGCAGTTACGGCCAGGAGGAGACCCAGTACTTC. Translated: CASSYGQEETQYF. J is TRBJ2-5 and V is TRBV12-3 or TRBV12-4; D gene unclear. CDR3 length: 13 amino acids. With 4 bases removed from V and 5 bases from J, the gap between germline ends came to 11 bases.

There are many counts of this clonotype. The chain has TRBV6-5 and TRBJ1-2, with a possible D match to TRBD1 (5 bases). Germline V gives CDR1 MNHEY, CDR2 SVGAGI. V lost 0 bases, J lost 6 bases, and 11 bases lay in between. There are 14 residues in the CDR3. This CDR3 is CASSYSSQDNGYTF. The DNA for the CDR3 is TGTGCCAGCAGTTACTCGAGCCAGGACAATGGCTACACCTTC.

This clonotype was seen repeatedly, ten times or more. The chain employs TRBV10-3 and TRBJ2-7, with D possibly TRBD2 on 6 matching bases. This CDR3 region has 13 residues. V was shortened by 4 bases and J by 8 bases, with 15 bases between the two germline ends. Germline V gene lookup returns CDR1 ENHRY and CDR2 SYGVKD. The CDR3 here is CAISVDGGVQQYF. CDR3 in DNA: TGTGCCATCAGTGTTGACGGAGGGGTCCAGCAGTACTTC.

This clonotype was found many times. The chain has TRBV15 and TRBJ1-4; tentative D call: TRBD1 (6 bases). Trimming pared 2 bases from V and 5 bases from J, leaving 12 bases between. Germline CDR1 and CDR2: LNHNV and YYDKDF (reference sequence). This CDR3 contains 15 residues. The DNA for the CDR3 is TGTGCCACCAGCAGAAGCACAGGGTCAAATGAAAAACTGTTTTTT. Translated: CATSRSTGSNEKLFF.

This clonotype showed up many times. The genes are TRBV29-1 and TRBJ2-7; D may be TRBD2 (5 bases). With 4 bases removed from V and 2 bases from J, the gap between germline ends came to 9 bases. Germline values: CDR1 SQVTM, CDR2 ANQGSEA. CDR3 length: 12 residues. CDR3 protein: CSVGGNTYEQYF. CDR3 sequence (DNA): TGCAGCGTTGGAGGGAATACCTACGAGCAGTACTTC.

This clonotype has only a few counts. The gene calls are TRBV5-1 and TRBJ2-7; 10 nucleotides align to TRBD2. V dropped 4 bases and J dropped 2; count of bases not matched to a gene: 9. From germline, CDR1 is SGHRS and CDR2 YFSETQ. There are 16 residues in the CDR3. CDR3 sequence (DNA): TGCGCCAGCAGCGGGGGGACTAGCGCGAAAACCTACGAGCAGTACTTC. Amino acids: CASSGGTSAKTYEQYF.

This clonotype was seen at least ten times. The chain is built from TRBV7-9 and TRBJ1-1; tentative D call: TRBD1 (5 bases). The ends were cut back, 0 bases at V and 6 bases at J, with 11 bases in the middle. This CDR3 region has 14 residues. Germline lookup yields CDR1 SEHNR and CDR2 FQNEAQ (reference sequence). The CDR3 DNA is TGTGCCAGCAGCTTAGCAGGGGCGGGTTCTGAAGCTTTCTTT. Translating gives CASSLAGAGSEAFF.

The CDR3 loop is CASRGSSTDTQYF. The CDR3 DNA is TGTGCCAGCCGCGGCAGTTCCACAGATACGCAGTATTTT. The rearrangement joins TRBV6-2 or TRBV6-3 to TRBJ2-3; no definite D call. This CDR3 has 13 residues. From germline, CDR1 is MNHEY and CDR2 SVGEGT. The germline V and J ends were trimmed by 8 bases and 2 bases, with 11 bases remaining between them.

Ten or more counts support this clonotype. CDR3 sequence: CASVRQGGLGTDTQYF. CDR3 nucleotide sequence: TGTGCCAGCGTAAGGCAGGGGGGGCTGGGCACAGATACGCAGTATTTT. The rearrangement uses TRBV27 and TRBJ2-3; D might be TRBD1 or TRBD2, each matching 7 bases. Germline lookup yields CDR1 MNHEY and CDR2 SMNVEV (reference sequence). The CDR3 extends over 16 amino acids. With 8 bases removed from V and 1 base from J, the gap between germline ends came to 19 bases.

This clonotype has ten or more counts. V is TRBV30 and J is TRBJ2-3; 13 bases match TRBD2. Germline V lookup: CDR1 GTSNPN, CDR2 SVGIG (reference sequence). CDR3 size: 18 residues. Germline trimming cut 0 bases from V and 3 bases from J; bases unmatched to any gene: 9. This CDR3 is CAWSVPKRTSGGTDTQYF. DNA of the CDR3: TGTGCCTGGAGTGTCCCTAAACGGACTAGCGGGGGTACAGATACGCAGTATTTT.